The table lists the clone carrying this T cell receptor beta chain with a few counts. These data come from a study of blood T cell repertoires in COVID-19. Study-wide context: Sources were T cells, B-cell-depleted T cells, or PBMCs; the material itself was cDNA or gDNA.

The CDR3 spans 16 residues. The ends were cut back, 1 base at V and 2 bases at J, with 15 bases in the middle. Germline lookup yields CDR1 LGHDT and CDR2 YNNKEL (reference sequence). Sequenced by immunoSEQ multiplex PCR; TCRdb stores in-frame clones only, minus some. The table has over 45,000 clones, 80% seen once. The material sequenced was peripheral blood. The chain couples TRBV3-1 (or the pseudogene TRBV3-2) to TRBJ2-7; no definite D call. This sequence originates from a man between 60 and 70 years old with acute or convalescent COVID-19. CDR3 bases: TGTGCCAGCAGCCAAGCTAGGAGCCCCAACCCCTACGAGCAGTACTTC. Amino acid sequence: CASSQARSPNPYEQYF.